These T cell receptor beta chains were read from a single sample in a study of T cell repertoires in cytomegalovirus infection. Each CDR3 protein is one row after TCRdb ran MiXCR on the reads. Of under 350,000 distinct CDR3 sequences detected, roughly 21% appear once; the ten largest clones hold approximately 19%. Their specific antigens are unknown. Sequences were derived from cultured PBMCs, sampled from culture after CMV antigen stimulation. All receptors derive from a human donor in good health (CMV status not recorded). Some clones in this sample may be carry-over from other donors' samples. Each CDR3 is given with its conserved first and last residue. The D gene is left open where the match is weak. Size values are once, few and many counts, or a class for expanded clones, and some rows have none.

D gene: TRBD2; V gene: TRBV12-5; clone size: -; J gene: TRBJ2-1; CDR3 DNA: TGTGCTAGTGGCCCTTGGGCTAGCGGGGGGAATTACAATGAGCAGTTCTTC; CDR3 protein: CASGPWASGGNYNEQFF
D gene: -; V gene: TRBV7-2; clone size: -; J gene: TRBJ2-4; CDR3 DNA: TGTGCCAGCAGCTTAAATAACATTCAGTACTTC; CDR3 protein: CASSLNNIQYF
D gene: -; V gene: TRBV7-9; clone size: -; J gene: TRBJ2-1; CDR3 DNA: TGTGCCAGCAGCTCCCCGGACTATAGGTACAATGAGCAGTTCTTC; CDR3 protein: CASSSPDYRYNEQFF
D gene: -; V gene: TRBV12-3/TRBV12-4; clone size: -; J gene: TRBJ1-3; CDR3 DNA: TGTGCCAGCAGTTTTCTAGACAGGGGAAACACCATATATTTT; CDR3 protein: CASSFLDRGNTIYF
D gene: TRBD2; V gene: TRBV7-2; clone size: many; J gene: TRBJ2-1; CDR3 DNA: TGTGCCAGCAGCTGGGGACTAGCGGGGTACAATGAGCAGTTCTTC; CDR3 protein: CASSWGLAGYNEQFF
D gene: TRBD2; V gene: TRBV20-1; clone size: few; J gene: TRBJ2-3; CDR3 DNA: TGCAGTGCTAGAAAATCAACTAGCGGGAGTGTCGCAGATACGCAGTATTTT; CDR3 protein: CSARKSTSGSVADTQYF
D gene: -; V gene: TRBV7-8; clone size: many; J gene: TRBJ1-1; CDR3 DNA: TGTGCCAGCAGCCCGGGAGACAGGCGGAACACTGAAGCTTTCTTT; CDR3 protein: CASSPGDRRNTEAFF
D gene: TRBD1; V gene: TRBV11-2; clone size: -; J gene: TRBJ1-2; CDR3 DNA: TGTGCCAGCAGAAATCCGGGACAGGGGCCCTCCTATGGCTACACCTTC; CDR3 protein: CASRNPGQGPSYGYTF
D gene: -; V gene: TRBV4-3; clone size: -; J gene: TRBJ2-7; CDR3 DNA: TGCGCCAGCAGCCAAGATATGTGGGAGGCCTCAAAGGAGCAGTACTTC; CDR3 protein: CASSQDMWEASKEQYF
D gene: -; V gene: TRBV20-1; clone size: -; J gene: TRBJ1-6; CDR3 DNA: TGCAGTGCTAGAGTTGGGCCGTCCACCTCACCCCTCCACTTT; CDR3 protein: CSARVGPSTSPLHF
D gene: -; V gene: TRBV11-2; clone size: many; J gene: TRBJ1-2; CDR3 DNA: TGTGCCAGCAGCCCTTACTCAGGCAGCCTTAACTATGGCTACACCTTC; CDR3 protein: CASSPYSGSLNYGYTF
D gene: -; V gene: TRBV27; clone size: -; J gene: TRBJ2-1; CDR3 DNA: TGTGCCAGCAGTTTATGGGGGGATAGCGGTGAGCAGTTCTTC; CDR3 protein: CASSLWGDSGEQFF
D gene: -; V gene: TRBV11-1; clone size: -; J gene: TRBJ1-2; CDR3 DNA: TGTGCCAGCAGCCCATCAGGATACCCATATGGCTACACCTTC; CDR3 protein: CASSPSGYPYGYTF
D gene: -; V gene: TRBV9; clone size: -; J gene: TRBJ1-2; CDR3 DNA: TGTGCCAGCCATTTAATCGGACCCCCCGGAGGCTACACCTTC; CDR3 protein: CASHLIGPPGGYTF
D gene: TRBD2; V gene: TRBV7-2; clone size: many; J gene: TRBJ2-7; CDR3 DNA: TGTGCCAGCAACCCCAGCGGGAGTCGTTATGAGCAGTACTTC; CDR3 protein: CASNPSGSRYEQYF
D gene: TRBD1; V gene: TRBV18; clone size: few; J gene: TRBJ2-2; CDR3 DNA: TGTGCCAGCTCACCTGAGGCCGGGACAGTGCCCGGGGAGCTGTTTTTT; CDR3 protein: CASSPEAGTVPGELFF
D gene: -; V gene: TRBV6-2/TRBV6-3; clone size: -; J gene: TRBJ1-1; CDR3 DNA: TGTGCCAGCAGTTACTCGTCATCGGGGGGCACTGAAGCTTTCTTT; CDR3 protein: CASSYSSSGGTEAFF
D gene: -; V gene: TRBV28; clone size: -; J gene: TRBJ2-7; CDR3 DNA: TGTGCCAGCAAAGCGCCGGGGCTAGCCATCTACGAGCAGTACTTC; CDR3 protein: CASKAPGLAIYEQYF
D gene: TRBD1; V gene: TRBV19; clone size: few; J gene: TRBJ2-1; CDR3 DNA: TGTGCCAGTAGTATTACCGGGACAGGTAGTAATGAGCAGTTCTTC; CDR3 protein: CASSITGTGSNEQFF
D gene: -; V gene: TRBV12-5; clone size: few; J gene: TRBJ2-1; CDR3 DNA: TGTGCCTCCACGGAGGGGCCCAATGAGCAGTTCTTC; CDR3 protein: CASTEGPNEQFF
D gene: -; V gene: TRBV19; clone size: -; J gene: TRBJ1-3; CDR3 DNA: TGTGCCAGTAGTATAGATACCGGACGGGGAACTGGAAACACCATATATTTT; CDR3 protein: CASSIDTGRGTGNTIYF
D gene: -; V gene: TRBV9; clone size: -; J gene: TRBJ1-2; CDR3 DNA: TGTGCCAGCAGCGTAGATGGGGGGCCGCTCTATGGCTACACCTTC; CDR3 protein: CASSVDGGPLYGYTF
D gene: -; V gene: TRBV10-2; clone size: -; J gene: TRBJ1-5; CDR3 DNA: TGCGCCAGCAGTGAGTTTCCTGGCCGCCGCAATCAGCCCCAGCATTTT; CDR3 protein: CASSEFPGRRNQPQHF
D gene: -; V gene: TRBV7-2; clone size: many; J gene: TRBJ2-3; CDR3 DNA: TGTGCCAGCAGGCTGGACGCAGATACGCAGTATTTT; CDR3 protein: CASRLDADTQYF
D gene: -; V gene: TRBV2; clone size: few; J gene: TRBJ1-5; CDR3 DNA: TGTGCCAGCAGGGAGGTCCGCCCGAATCAGCCCCAGCATTTT; CDR3 protein: CASREVRPNQPQHF
D gene: -; V gene: TRBV6-5; clone size: -; J gene: TRBJ2-3; CDR3 DNA: TGTGCCAGCAGTCGCGTAATAAGCACAGATACGCAGTATTTT; CDR3 protein: CASSRVISTDTQYF
D gene: -; V gene: TRBV7-2; clone size: many; J gene: TRBJ2-1; CDR3 DNA: TGTGCCAGCAGCTTATGGGCTTCAAATGAGCAGTTCTTC; CDR3 protein: CASSLWASNEQFF
D gene: -; V gene: TRBV7-8; clone size: few; J gene: TRBJ1-1; CDR3 DNA: TGTGCCAGCAGCTTAAGTCGTTTAAGGAACACTGAAGCTTTCTTT; CDR3 protein: CASSLSRLRNTEAFF
D gene: -; V gene: TRBV9; clone size: few; J gene: TRBJ2-1; CDR3 DNA: TGTGCCAGCAGCCCCGAAGGGGCCCACAATGAGCAGTTCTTC; CDR3 protein: CASSPEGAHNEQFF
D gene: -; V gene: TRBV7-9; clone size: few; J gene: TRBJ1-2; CDR3 DNA: TGTGCCAGCAGCTACGGACCGAACTATGGCTACACCTTC; CDR3 protein: CASSYGPNYGYTF
D gene: TRBD2; V gene: TRBV6-2/TRBV6-3; clone size: -; J gene: TRBJ2-2; CDR3 DNA: TGTGCCAGCGCCCCGGGACTAGCGGACACCGGGGAGCTGTTTTTT; CDR3 protein: CASAPGLADTGELFF
D gene: TRBD1; V gene: TRBV2; clone size: few; J gene: TRBJ2-1; CDR3 DNA: TGTGCCAGCAGTGAACAGACCAGGACAGGGGAGTTCTTC; CDR3 protein: CASSEQTRTGEFF
D gene: TRBD2; V gene: TRBV12-3/TRBV12-4; clone size: few; J gene: TRBJ2-1; CDR3 DNA: TGTGCCAGCAGTTCCCAGCGGGGTTACGAGCAGTTCTTC; CDR3 protein: CASSSQRGYEQFF
D gene: -; V gene: TRBV6-2/TRBV6-3; clone size: many; J gene: TRBJ1-5; CDR3 DNA: TGTGCCAGCAGTTACTTCCTCGGACAGCTCAAAGATCAGCCCCAGCATTTT; CDR3 protein: CASSYFLGQLKDQPQHF
D gene: -; V gene: TRBV15; clone size: -; J gene: TRBJ1-2; CDR3 DNA: TGTGCCACCAGCAGAGATTCAGAAGACCTAGGCTACACCTTC; CDR3 protein: CATSRDSEDLGYTF
D gene: -; V gene: TRBV5-4; clone size: -; J gene: TRBJ2-7; CDR3 DNA: TGTGCCAGCAGCCCAGGGGTGGGGGACGAGCAGTACTTC; CDR3 protein: CASSPGVGDEQYF
D gene: TRBD2; V gene: TRBV7-6; clone size: -; J gene: TRBJ2-1; CDR3 DNA: TGCGCCGGATCGGGGGGGTCTGAGCAGTTCTTC; CDR3 protein: CAGSGGSEQFF
D gene: -; V gene: TRBV7-3; clone size: few; J gene: TRBJ2-3; CDR3 DNA: TGTGCCAGCAGCCCGGGACCGCCACCAGATACGCAGTATTTT; CDR3 protein: CASSPGPPPDTQYF
D gene: TRBD2; V gene: TRBV7-2; clone size: many; J gene: TRBJ2-3; CDR3 DNA: TGTGCCAGCAGCTTACTAGCGGGAGGGAGGGATACGCAGTATTTT; CDR3 protein: CASSLLAGGRDTQYF
D gene: -; V gene: TRBV4-3; clone size: -; J gene: TRBJ1-1; CDR3 DNA: TGCGCCAGCAGCCAAGTACAGACTCTTATGAACACTGAAGCTTTCTTT; CDR3 protein: CASSQVQTLMNTEAFF
D gene: -; V gene: TRBV7-2; clone size: -; J gene: TRBJ2-3; CDR3 DNA: TGTGCCAGCAGCTTAGACGTGGGCACAGATACGCAGTATTTT; CDR3 protein: CASSLDVGTDTQYF
D gene: -; V gene: TRBV30; clone size: -; J gene: TRBJ2-4; CDR3 DNA: TGTGCCTGGAGTGACGGGGGAGGCAAAAACATTCAGTACTTC; CDR3 protein: CAWSDGGGKNIQYF
D gene: TRBD2; V gene: TRBV11-2; clone size: -; J gene: TRBJ2-7; CDR3 DNA: TGTGCCAGCAGCTCGAAGACCGCGGGAGAGGAATACGAGCAGTACTTC; CDR3 protein: CASSSKTAGEEYEQYF
D gene: -; V gene: TRBV30; clone size: -; J gene: TRBJ1-3; CDR3 DNA: TGTGCCTGGGGAGGCGTCTCTGGAAACACCATATATTTT; CDR3 protein: CAWGGVSGNTIYF
D gene: TRBD1; V gene: TRBV6-5; clone size: few; J gene: TRBJ1-3; CDR3 DNA: TGTGCCAGCAGTTGGACCGGGACAGGGCCCCTGCCCTCTGGAAACACCATATATTTT; CDR3 protein: CASSWTGTGPLPSGNTIYF
D gene: TRBD2; V gene: TRBV5-4; clone size: -; J gene: TRBJ2-1; CDR3 DNA: TGTGCCAGCAGCTTAGTAGCTCGGACTAGCGGGAGTTATGAGCAGTTCTTC; CDR3 protein: CASSLVARTSGSYEQFF
D gene: -; V gene: TRBV28; clone size: -; J gene: TRBJ2-7; CDR3 DNA: TGTGCCAGCCAGGGGGGAGAGCACTCCTACGAGCAGTACTTC; CDR3 protein: CASQGGEHSYEQYF
D gene: TRBD1; V gene: TRBV13; clone size: -; J gene: TRBJ1-1; CDR3 DNA: TGTGCCAGCAGCTCCCCGACAGGGGTCGGAACTGAAGCTTTCTTT; CDR3 protein: CASSSPTGVGTEAFF
D gene: TRBD1; V gene: TRBV24-1; clone size: -; J gene: TRBJ2-3; CDR3 DNA: TGTGCCACCGCGGGGACAGGGGGAAGCACAGATACGCAGTATTTT; CDR3 protein: CATAGTGGSTDTQYF
D gene: -; V gene: TRBV20-1; clone size: -; J gene: TRBJ1-5; CDR3 DNA: TGCAGTGCCGCCGTTGGGATCCAGAGGTCCCAGCATTTT; CDR3 protein: CSAAVGIQRSQHF
D gene: -; V gene: TRBV20-1; clone size: -; J gene: TRBJ2-3; CDR3 DNA: TGCAGTGCGGGGGACCAGTACAGCCTAGATACGCAGTATTTT; CDR3 protein: CSAGDQYSLDTQYF
D gene: TRBD2; V gene: TRBV20-1; clone size: -; J gene: TRBJ2-5; CDR3 DNA: TGCAGCAGGAACGGACTAGCGGGGATGGAGACCCAGTACTTC; CDR3 protein: CSRNGLAGMETQYF
D gene: -; V gene: TRBV7-2; clone size: -; J gene: TRBJ2-5; CDR3 DNA: TGTGCCAGCAGCCTAGACGGGGTACAGACCCAGTACTTC; CDR3 protein: CASSLDGVQTQYF
D gene: -; V gene: TRBV7-2; clone size: many; J gene: TRBJ2-7; CDR3 DNA: TGTGCCAGCAGCTTAGACTTCCGAGGAACCTACGAGCAGTACTTC; CDR3 protein: CASSLDFRGTYEQYF
D gene: TRBD1; V gene: TRBV4-3; clone size: -; J gene: TRBJ2-7; CDR3 DNA: TGCGCCAGCAGCCACCGGACAGGGGGTTACGAGCAGTACTTC; CDR3 protein: CASSHRTGGYEQYF
D gene: -; V gene: TRBV6-6; clone size: many; J gene: TRBJ2-1; CDR3 DNA: TGTGCCAGCAGTTACTCTAGGGTCTACAATGAGCAGTTCTTC; CDR3 protein: CASSYSRVYNEQFF
D gene: -; V gene: TRBV6-2/TRBV6-3; clone size: many; J gene: TRBJ2-1; CDR3 DNA: TGTGCCAGCAGAGAAGGTGGAGGCTCCTACAATGAGCAGTTCTTC; CDR3 protein: CASREGGGSYNEQFF
D gene: -; V gene: TRBV7-2; clone size: many; J gene: TRBJ1-5; CDR3 DNA: TGTGCCAGCAGCTTAGAGTTGGGGGCCCAGCATTTT; CDR3 protein: CASSLELGAQHF
D gene: -; V gene: TRBV5-1; clone size: -; J gene: TRBJ2-3; CDR3 DNA: TGCGCCAGCAGCTTGTGGGCAGCCACAGATACGCAGTATTTT; CDR3 protein: CASSLWAATDTQYF